A selection of T cell receptor beta chains follows, all from one sample in a study of CXCR3-negative and CXCR3-positive naive CD8 T cells. Following a re-call of the 5' RACE reads, TCRdb has one entry per CDR3 protein and lacks DNA. The sample holds roughly 60,000 distinct CDR3 sequences. Sequencing used naive CXCR3+ CD8+ T cells from blood. The receptors stem from a human donor in good health. Some clones in this sample may be carry-over from other donors' samples. CDR3s include the opening cysteine and the closing phenylalanine or tryptophan. Each record gives: J gene, V gene, CDR3 protein.

>TRBJ1-2|TRBV7-2
CASSLAVGSYGYTF
>TRBJ2-2|TRBV7-9
CASTETGELFF
>TRBJ1-5|TRBV7-9
CASSPLQNNQPQHF
>TRBJ1-5|TRBV6-2/TRBV6-3
CASSYLFWTGENQPQHF
>TRBJ2-7|TRBV20-1
CSAEPPGQETYEQYF
>TRBJ2-7|TRBV29-1
CSVGYRAQPSGRTYEQYF
>TRBJ2-1|TRBV29-1
CSVRGAGSGYEQFF
>TRBJ1-2|TRBV18
CASSPPLTALKNYGYTF
>TRBJ1-2|TRBV29-1
CSVEDLTGYTF
>TRBJ2-7|TRBV12-3/TRBV12-4
CASSFGTGGYEQYF
>TRBJ2-7|TRBV6-1
CASSRDTPYEQYF
>TRBJ2-7|TRBV29-1
CSVLNRVDEQYF
>TRBJ1-2|TRBV29-1
CSTSGTGNLGGYTF
>TRBJ1-1|TRBV10-2
CASREGPVDEAFF
>TRBJ2-4|TRBV7-9
CASSPQTEAKNIQYF
>TRBJ2-7|TRBV7-3
CASSLGEKPYEQYF
>TRBJ2-2|TRBV5-5
CASSLGPSGIGTGELFF
>TRBJ1-2|TRBV4-2
CASSQEWQGQLRGGYTF
>TRBJ2-1|TRBV19
CASSISVANEQFF
>TRBJ1-2|TRBV12-3/TRBV12-4
CASRSLLGYTF
>TRBJ2-3|TRBV4-3
CASSQDWAGGGDTQYF
>TRBJ2-7|TRBV7-9
CASGGTGAYEQYF
>TRBJ2-7|TRBV19
CASSDLLQARYEQYF
>TRBJ1-1|TRBV29-1
CSYIYGRGLVTEAFF
>TRBJ2-2|TRBV6-2/TRBV6-3
CASSYPTRTARTGELFF
>TRBJ1-1|TRBV7-9
CASSLSGTANTEAFF
>TRBJ1-5|TRBV7-9
CASSAGVRGQPQHF
>TRBJ2-1|TRBV5-1
CASSPWGPSSYNEQFF
>TRBJ1-2|TRBV24-1
CATSDAGDGYTF
>TRBJ2-7|TRBV20-1
CSAEGEDSSYEQYF
>TRBJ2-5|TRBV21-1
CASSSWWGRETQYF
>TRBJ2-1|TRBV7-3
CASSLGIGADEQFF
>TRBJ2-2|TRBV7-3
CASRQGGGTGELFF
>TRBJ1-1|TRBV12-3/TRBV12-4
CASSLGSGTEAFF
>TRBJ2-3|TRBV23-1
CAKGGAACTDTQYF
>TRBJ2-3|TRBV4-3
CASSPGLAGGTDTQYF
>TRBJ1-2|TRBV29-1
CSVEEDSEANYGYTF
>TRBJ2-1|TRBV6-1
CASSPLSGSSYNEQFF
>TRBJ2-7|TRBV18
CASSRAVTYEQYF
>TRBJ2-3|TRBV6-5
CASCNLPTDTQYF
>TRBJ2-2|TRBV7-2
CASSPRGQVNTEELFF
>TRBJ2-3|TRBV28
CASTPPGGAHSTDTQYF
>TRBJ2-1|TRBV20-1
CSARDPDDNEQFF
>TRBJ2-5|TRBV20-1
CSARGPPGGPSETQYF
>TRBJ2-1|TRBV14
CASSQESPSGGMDEQFF